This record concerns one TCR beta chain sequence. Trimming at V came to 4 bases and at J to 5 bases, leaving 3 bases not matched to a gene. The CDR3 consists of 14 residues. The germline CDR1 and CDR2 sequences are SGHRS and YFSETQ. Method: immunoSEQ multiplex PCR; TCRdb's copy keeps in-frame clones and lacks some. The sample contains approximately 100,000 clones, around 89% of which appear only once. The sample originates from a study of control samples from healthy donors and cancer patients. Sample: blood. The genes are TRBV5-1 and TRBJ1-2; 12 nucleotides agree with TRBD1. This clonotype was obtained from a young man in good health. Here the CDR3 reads CASSGDRGQYGYTF. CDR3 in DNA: TGCGCCAGCAGCGGGGACAGGGGGCAATATGGCTACACCTTC.